A selection of T cell receptor beta chains follows, all from one sample in a study of blood T cell repertoires in COVID-19. This table comes from immunoSEQ multiplex PCR, and its TCRdb copy is limited to in-frame clones, with some not included. Among more than 60,000 clones listed, more than 75% were seen once. The sample taken for sequencing was peripheral blood. The receptors stem from a woman aged 80 or older with active or convalescent COVID-19. CDR3s include the opening cysteine and the closing phenylalanine or tryptophan. The D gene is left open where the match is weak. Where a row states a size, it is once, few, many or the class of an expanded clone; other rows omit it.

CASSPTGTVYEQYF TGTGCCAGCAGCCCGACCGGGACAGTCTACGAGCAGTACTTC NA TRBJ2-7 TRBV6-5 TRBD1
CASRDREVTGELFF TGCGCCAGCAGGGACAGGGAGGTCACCGGGGAGCTGTTTTTT NA TRBJ2-2 TRBV5-1 TRBD1
CASSEARETQYF TGTGCCAGCAGTGAAGCGCGGGAGACCCAGTACTTC NA TRBJ2-5 TRBV2 NA
CASSQDPTARTGGGYTF TGTGCCAGCAGCCAAGATCCGACAGCTAGGACGGGTGGGGGCTACACCTTC NA TRBJ1-2 TRBV4-2 NA
CASGGGGMNTEAFF TGTGCCAGTGGGGGAGGGGGAATGAACACTGAAGCTTTCTTT NA TRBJ1-1 TRBV19 NA
CASSLDSYTDTQYF TGTGCCAGCAGCTTGGACAGCTACACAGATACGCAGTATTTT NA TRBJ2-3 TRBV5-4 NA
CASSLEQGRTEAFF TGCGCCAGCAGCTTGGAACAGGGACGGACTGAAGCTTTCTTT NA TRBJ1-1 TRBV5-1 NA
CASSLTGGWTEAFF TGTGCCAGCAGCCTCACGGGGGGGTGGACTGAAGCTTTCTTT NA TRBJ1-1 TRBV2 NA
CASSSRDRGRGEQYF TGTGCCAGCAGCTCCCGGGACAGGGGGCGAGGCGAGCAGTACTTC NA TRBJ2-7 TRBV7-9 TRBD1
CASSPPGQGAWETQYF TGTGCCAGCAGCCCCCCGGGACAGGGGGCCTGGGAGACCCAGTACTTC NA TRBJ2-5 TRBV7-9 TRBD1
CASSPPSDRNTIYF TGTGCCAGCAGTCCCCCGAGTGATAGAAACACCATATATTTT once TRBJ1-3 TRBV28 NA
CAWSDPGTGATRGYTF TGTGCCTGGAGTGACCCCGGGACAGGGGCGACCAGGGGCTACACCTTC NA TRBJ1-2 TRBV30 TRBD1
CAWSVLTGEQFF TGTGCCTGGAGTGTACTCACAGGAGAGCAGTTCTTC NA TRBJ2-1 TRBV30 NA
CASSFGAGPPYEQYF TGTGCCAGCAGTTTCGGTGCAGGGCCCCCCTACGAGCAGTACTTC once TRBJ2-7 TRBV28 NA
CASSQQAGPGELFF TGTGCCAGCAGCCAACAGGCTGGGCCCGGGGAGCTGTTTTTT few TRBJ2-2 TRBV7-6 NA
CASSSQGLIEAFF TGTGCCAGCAGTTCCCAGGGTCTAATTGAAGCTTTCTTT NA TRBJ1-1 TRBV27 NA
CASSPDRDTEAFF TGCGCCAGCAGCCCCGACAGGGACACTGAAGCTTTCTTT NA TRBJ1-1 TRBV4-3 TRBD1
CASSQRLAGGRGGEQFF TGCGCCAGCAGCCAGCGACTAGCGGGGGGGCGCGGTGGTGAGCAGTTCTTC NA TRBJ2-1 TRBV4-1 TRBD2
CATSDPKGAQETQYF TGTGCCACCAGTGATCCTAAGGGGGCACAAGAGACCCAGTACTTC NA TRBJ2-5 TRBV24-1 TRBD1
CASSEASGQIGNTIYF TGTGCCAGCAGTGAGGCGTCCGGACAGATCGGAAACACCATATATTTT once TRBJ1-3 TRBV6-1 NA
CASSLTGSAGELFF TGTGCCAGCAGTTTGACAGGGTCGGCCGGGGAGCTGTTTTTT NA TRBJ2-2 TRBV6-5 TRBD1
CASSQDEGAYNEQFF TGCGCCAGCAGCCAAGATGAGGGGGCCTACAATGAGCAGTTCTTC NA TRBJ2-1 TRBV4-3 NA
CASSQDWGEKGYGYTF TGCGCCAGCAGCCAAGATTGGGGGGAGAAGGGGTATGGCTACACCTTC NA TRBJ1-2 TRBV4-3 NA
CASSLVGGQGSNYGYTF TGTGCCAGCAGTTTGGTTGGGGGACAGGGGTCTAACTATGGCTACACCTTC once TRBJ1-2 TRBV27 TRBD1
CSATGVGGYTF TGCAGTGCTACAGGGGTGGGTGGCTACACCTTC NA TRBJ1-2 TRBV20-1 NA
CASSPQGGTGELFF TGTGCCAGCAGCCCACAGGGTGGGACCGGGGAGCTGTTTTTT NA TRBJ2-2 TRBV3-1/TRBV3-2 NA
CASSPQQGYEQYF TGTGCCAGCAGCCCGCAACAGGGGTACGAGCAGTACTTC NA TRBJ2-7 TRBV5-4 TRBD1
CASSQQGDQPQHF TGCGCCAGCAGCCAGCAGGGCGATCAGCCCCAGCATTTT NA TRBJ1-5 TRBV4-3 NA
CASSYGGTFNEQFF TGTGCCAGCAGTTACGGGGGGACTTTCAATGAGCAGTTCTTC NA TRBJ2-1 TRBV6-2/TRBV6-3 NA
CASSPSGALGGYTF TGTGCCAGCTCACCAAGCGGGGCCCTAGGTGGCTACACCTTC few TRBJ1-2 TRBV18 NA
CASSPWDMRGYGYTF TGTGCCAGCAGCCCTTGGGACATGCGTGGCTATGGCTACACCTTC NA TRBJ1-2 TRBV7-9 NA
CASSQDWRGGLRNEQFF TGCGCCAGCAGCCAAGATTGGCGGGGGGGCCTTCGCAATGAGCAGTTCTTC few TRBJ2-1 TRBV4-3 TRBD2
CASSSAGGGRGYTF TGTGCCAGCAGTTCAGCCGGGGGAGGACGTGGCTACACCTTC NA TRBJ1-2 TRBV28 NA
CARSRGGHGYTF TGTGCTAGAAGTCGGGGGGGGCATGGCTACACCTTC NA TRBJ1-2 TRBV12-5 NA
CASSYSYRGDQPQHF TGTGCCAGCAGTTACTCCTACAGGGGCGATCAGCCCCAGCATTTT once TRBJ1-5 TRBV6-2/TRBV6-3 TRBD1
CASSYGRNTEAFF TGTGCCAGCAGTTATGGCAGGAACACTGAAGCTTTCTTT NA TRBJ1-1 TRBV6-2/TRBV6-3 NA
CASSFDRGVGNTIYF TGTGCCAGCAGCTTCGACAGGGGTGTCGGAAACACCATATATTTT NA TRBJ1-3 TRBV7-2 TRBD1
CASSSGGAGNTEAFF TGTGCCAGTAGTTCGGGGGGCGCGGGGAACACTGAAGCTTTCTTT NA TRBJ1-1 TRBV19 NA
CASSTGTSGGMKTQYF TGTGCCAGCAGCACCGGGACTAGCGGGGGTATGAAGACCCAGTACTTC NA TRBJ2-5 TRBV7-2 TRBD2
CASSLLSNTIYF TGTGCCAGCAGCCTTTTATCAAACACCATATATTTT few TRBJ1-3 TRBV12-3/TRBV12-4 NA
CASSYPGHASNTGELFF TGTGCCAGCAGTTACCCAGGACACGCATCGAACACCGGGGAGCTGTTTTTT NA TRBJ2-2 TRBV6-2/TRBV6-3 NA
CATSDTGQGSNYGYTF TGTGCCACCAGTGATACCGGACAGGGTTCGAACTATGGCTACACCTTC NA TRBJ1-2 TRBV24-1 TRBD1
CASNYRRSSGNTIYF TGTGCCAGCAACTATCGGCGGTCCTCTGGAAACACCATATATTTT NA TRBJ1-3 TRBV6-4 NA
CASSQSYLQGYEQYF TGTGCCAGCAGCCAATCCTATCTCCAGGGCTACGAGCAGTACTTC once TRBJ2-7 TRBV16 NA
CASTLGGTVGNQPQHF TGTGCCAGTACCCTTGGGGGCACGGTGGGCAATCAGCCCCAGCATTTT NA TRBJ1-5 TRBV19 NA
CASSSNSDRNTEAFF TGCGCCAGCAGCTCCAATTCTGACAGGAACACTGAAGCTTTCTTT NA TRBJ1-1 TRBV5-1 NA